The 15 T cell receptor beta chains in this list originate from one sample, sequenced in a study of graft-versus-host responses after intestinal transplantation. Their target antigens are unknown. Clones were read by immunoSEQ multiplex PCR, and TCRdb kept only the in-frame ones, dropping some. The table lists some 76,000 clones, over 75% of them singletons. The specimen was unstimulated CD8+ T cells sorted from spleen or lymph node cells, collected before transplant. The receptors were sampled from a human donor who was the organ donor for an intestinal transplant.

The CDR3 loop is CASSQGTGNTEAFF. CDR3 DNA: TGTGCCAGCAGCCAAGGCACGGGGAACACTGAAGCTTTCTTT. The chain carries TRBV16 and TRBJ1-1; D remains ambiguous. The V gene lost 2 bases and the J gene lost 1 base, with 8 bases spanning the gap. The CDR3 is 14 amino acids. Germline V gene data show CDR1 as KGHSY and CDR2 as FQNENV.

This clone was detected only a few times. The chain is built from TRBV6-4 and TRBJ2-3, with 8 bases fitting TRBD2. CDR1 is MRHNA, CDR2 SNTAGT, per germline. Trimming at V came to 3 bases and at J to 4 bases, leaving 6 bases not matched to a gene. This CDR3 spans 15 amino acids. CDR3 sequence reads: CASSDFGGAADTQYF. The CDR3 nucleotides are TGTGCCAGCAGTGATTTCGGGGGGGCGGCAGATACGCAGTATTTT.

The CDR3 here is CASSQGSGTPFSWYGYTF. CDR3 DNA: TGCGCCAGCAGCCAGGGATCCGGGACACCCTTCTCATGGTATGGCTACACCTTC. The rearrangement links TRBV4-1 to TRBJ1-2; maybe TRBD1 (6 bases). This CDR3 spans 18 amino acids. V shed 3 bases and J shed 5 bases, with 25 bases lying between them. Looked up from germline, CDR1 is MGHRA and CDR2 is YSYEKL.

The chain recombines TRBV7-6 with TRBJ1-2; D unresolved. CDR1 SGHVS and CDR2 FNYEAQ come from the germline V gene. Trimming shortened V by 5 bases and J by 0 bases, and 16 bases separated the two germline ends. CDR3 size: 16 residues. The CDR3: CASSQETPPTNYGYTF. In DNA, the CDR3 is TGTGCCAGCAGCCAAGAGACACCGCCGACTAACTATGGCTACACCTTC.

A single count supports this clone. The chain couples TRBV6-1 to TRBJ1-5; D may be TRBD1 (5 bases). V lost 1 base and J lost 2, with 6 bases in between. The CDR3 has 14 amino acids. The germline V gene encodes CDR1 MNHNS and CDR2 SASEGT. The CDR3 sequence is CASSEVGGNQPQHF. The DNA of the CDR3 is TGTGCCAGCAGTGAAGTGGGGGGCAATCAGCCCCAGCATTTT.

The V gene is TRBV5-4, the J gene TRBJ1-1; D might be TRBD1 (5 bases). Trimming removed 3 bases from V and 5 bases from J, with 11 bases in between. The CDR3 extends over 13 amino acids. Germline CDR1 reads SGHNT; CDR2 reads YYREEE (reference sequence). CDR3 sequence: CASSYGGGTEAFF. DNA of the CDR3: TGTGCCAGCAGCTATGGGGGGGGTACTGAAGCTTTCTTT.

The V and J genes are TRBV28 and TRBJ1-4, with D perhaps matching TRBD1 (6 bases). V was shortened by 10 bases and J by 3 bases, with 21 bases between the two germline ends. This CDR3 is built from 16 residues. Germline CDR1 MDHEN, CDR2 SYDVKM. CDR3 amino acids: CATMTPGGAANEKLFF. DNA of the CDR3: TGTGCCACCATGACTCCGGGGGGCGCAGCTAATGAAAAACTGTTTTTT.

The rearrangement links TRBV19 to TRBJ1-5; D is uncertain. This CDR3 spans 13 amino acids. CDR1 is LNHDA, CDR2 SQIVND, per germline (reference sequence). The V and J ends lost 2 bases and 3 bases respectively, with 5 bases between them. The CDR3 protein is CASSIINNQPQHF. The CDR3 nucleotides read TGTGCCAGTAGTATAATCAACAATCAGCCCCAGCATTTT.

V is TRBV28 and J is TRBJ1-1; D unclear. The V gene's germline CDR1 is MDHEN and CDR2 SYDVKM. V was shortened by 3 bases and J by 1 base, with 3 bases between the two germline ends. CDR3 size: 12 residues. The DNA for the CDR3 is TGTGCCAGCAGTTTTGGGAACACTGAAGCTTTCTTT. It translates to CASSFGNTEAFF.

The V and J genes are TRBV2 and TRBJ1-4; D not certain. The V end lost 7 bases, the J end lost 0 bases, and 12 bases lay between the germline ends. In germline, CDR1 is SNHLY, CDR2 FYNNEI. CDR3 length: 15 amino acids. CDR3 sequence (DNA): TGTGCCAGCACACATACTACTTCAACTAATGAAAAACTGTTTTTT. It encodes CASTHTTSTNEKLFF.

This chain connects TRBV5-1 to TRBJ2-6; D remains unclear. V was pared by 4 bases and J by 0 bases, with 8 bases between. From germline, CDR1 is SGHRS and CDR2 YFSETQ. The CDR3 runs to 15 residues. CDR3 bases: TGCGCCAGCAGCCCGACCAGCTCTGGGGCCAACGTCCTGACTTTC. This gives the protein CASSPTSSGANVLTF.

The chain recombines TRBV11-2 with TRBJ2-5, with a weak D call TRBD2 (5 bases). The J call could be wrong; TRBJ2-7 is a better fit for the DNA end. Germline CDR1 reads SGHAT; CDR2 reads FQNNGV. The CDR3 spans 18 residues. The CDR3 DNA follows: TGTGCCAGCAGCTTAGAGAGGCAGTCGAGAGGGCTCTCCTACGAGCAGTACTTC. Its translation: CASSLERQSRGLSYEQYF.

The CDR3 DNA reads as TGTGCCAGCAGCTTGTCTACTCCCTCCGAGCAGTACTTC. Translation gives CASSLSTPSEQYF. The chain joins TRBV5-4 to TRBJ2-7, with unresolved D. The CDR3 runs 13 residues. Germline V CDR1 and CDR2: SGHNT, YYREEE (reference sequence). V gave up 1 base and J gave up 6 bases, with 11 bases separating them.

The chain uses TRBV5-1 and TRBJ2-7; 7 nucleotides line up with TRBD1. Germline CDR1 and CDR2: SGHRS and YFSETQ. After removal of 0 bases from V and 4 bases from J, the junction contained 10 bases not matched to a gene. The CDR3 is 16 residues long. The CDR3 reads CASSLVWGQSLYEQYF. The CDR3 DNA reads TGCGCCAGCAGCTTGGTGTGGGGACAGAGCCTTTACGAGCAGTACTTC.

This clone has just one count. The CDR3 sequence: CASSLGGSDGYTF. CDR3 in DNA: TGCGCCAGCAGCTTGGGTGGGTCCGATGGCTACACCTTC. The chain has TRBV5-1 and TRBJ1-2; D gene uncertain. CDR3 length equals 13 residues. With 0 bases removed from V and 6 bases from J, the gap between germline ends came to 9 bases. Germline CDR1 reads SGHRS; CDR2 reads YFSETQ.